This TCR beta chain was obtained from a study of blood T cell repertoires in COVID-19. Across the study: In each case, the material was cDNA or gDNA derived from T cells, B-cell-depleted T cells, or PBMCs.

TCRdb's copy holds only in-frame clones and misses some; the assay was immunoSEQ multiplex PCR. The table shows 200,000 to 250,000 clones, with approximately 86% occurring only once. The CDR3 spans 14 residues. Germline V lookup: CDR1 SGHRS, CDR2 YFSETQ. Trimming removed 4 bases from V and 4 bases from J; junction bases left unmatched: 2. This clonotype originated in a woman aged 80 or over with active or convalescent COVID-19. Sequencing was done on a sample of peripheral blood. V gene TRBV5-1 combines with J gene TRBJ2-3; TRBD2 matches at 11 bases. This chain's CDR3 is CASSRTSGPDTQYF. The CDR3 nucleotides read TGCGCCAGCAGCAGGACTAGCGGGCCAGATACGCAGTATTTT. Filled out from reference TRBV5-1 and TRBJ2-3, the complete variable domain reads KAGVTQTPRYLIKTRGQQVTLSCSPISGHRSVSWYQQTPGQGLQFLFEYFSETQRNKGNFPGRFSGRQFSNSRSEMNVSTLELGDSALYLCASSRTSGPDTQYFGPGTRLTVL.